These 26 T cell receptor beta chains were all obtained from the same sample, sequenced in a study of OX40 agonist ivuxolimab in advanced cancers. Profiled with immunoSEQ multiplex PCR; TCRdb holds only in-frame clones, not every one. The sample has more than 100,000 clones, more than 85% seen once. The source material was CD4+ or CD8+ T cells sorted from blood, sampled in a trial of the OX40 agonist ivuxolimab. The receptors stem from an adult with an advanced solid tumor such as melanoma, head and neck, liver or kidney cancer.

The rearrangement joins TRBV5-1 to TRBJ2-5; D is unclear. Germline assignment: CDR1 SGHRS and CDR2 YFSETQ. The V end lost 0 bases, the J end lost 0 bases, and 6 bases lay between the germline ends. The length of the CDR3 is 14 residues. The CDR3 bases are TGCGCCAGCAGCTTGGCGCAGAACCAAGAGACCCAGTACTTC. Its protein is CASSLAQNQETQYF. The full variable domain, its missing parts supplied by reference TRBV5-1 and TRBJ2-5, is KAGVTQTPRYLIKTRGQQVTLSCSPISGHRSVSWYQQTPGQGLQFLFEYFSETQRNKGNFPGRFSGRQFSNSRSEMNVSTLELGDSALYLCASSLAQNQETQYFGPGTRLLVL.

The V call is TRBV28, the J call TRBJ2-4; a possible D gene is TRBD1 (5 bases). The CDR3 sequence is 16 residues long. The germline CDR1 and CDR2 sequences are MDHEN and SYDVKM. Trimming pared 5 bases from V and 0 bases from J, leaving 14 bases between. This CDR3 reads CASSDPRALAKNIQYF. CDR3 DNA sequence: TGTGCCAGCAGTGATCCCAGGGCCCTAGCCAAAAACATTCAGTACTTC.

This clone came up once. This sequence joins TRBV28 and TRBJ2-3, with TRBD2 identical over 10 bases. V trimming: 3 bases; J trimming: 5 bases; junction bases outside the gene matches: 5. The CDR3 sequence is 15 residues long. Looked up from germline, CDR1 is MDHEN and CDR2 is SYDVKM. The CDR3: CASSLVAGGQDTQYF. Here the CDR3 DNA reads TGTGCCAGCAGTTTGGTAGCGGGGGGCCAAGATACGCAGTATTTT.

This chain links TRBV27 with TRBJ2-7; D is undetermined. The germline CDR1 and CDR2 sequences are MNHEY and SMNVEV (reference sequence). V was trimmed by 6 bases and J by 0 bases, leaving 21 bases between them. There are 17 residues in the CDR3. The chain's CDR3 is CASRIQSTSLSSYEQYF. The CDR3 bases are TGTGCCAGCAGGATCCAATCCACTTCCCTTAGCTCCTACGAGCAGTACTTC.

J is TRBJ2-1 and V is TRBV29-1; D is perhaps TRBD2 (5 bases). The V and J ends lost 3 bases and 8 bases respectively, with 14 bases between them. The CDR3 extends over 13 amino acids. CDR1 and CDR2 (germline): SQVTM, ANQGSEA. CDR3 amino acids: CSVDVSSVHEQFF. The CDR3 coding sequence is TGCAGCGTTGACGTTAGTAGCGTCCATGAGCAGTTCTTC.

This sequence joins TRBV9 and TRBJ2-7; D is unclear. Trimming stripped 4 bases from V and 3 bases from J, with 14 bases between. The CDR3 is 14 amino acids. The germline V gene encodes CDR1 SGDLS and CDR2 YYNGEE. The CDR3 nucleotides are TGTGCCAGCAGCCCCCGGCGGAAGGGCTACGAGCAGTACTTC. It yields the protein CASSPRRKGYEQYF.

The chain uses TRBV9 and TRBJ2-7; D remains unclear. Germline CDR1 and CDR2: SGDLS and YYNGEE. Trimming removed 0 bases at V and 5 bases at J, with 12 bases between. The CDR3 loop spans 14 amino acids. The CDR3 loop reads CASSVVGSLNEQYF. CDR3 nucleotide sequence: TGTGCCAGCAGCGTAGTGGGTAGCCTCAACGAGCAGTACTTC.

The rearrangement joins TRBV7-9 to TRBJ1-4; D may be TRBD1 (5 bases). The germline gives CDR1 SEHNR, CDR2 FQNEAQ (reference sequence). The CDR3 runs to 14 residues. V was clipped by 8 bases and J by 10 bases, with 20 bases between them. CDR3 in amino acids: CASDIAPGTGKLFF. CDR3 coding DNA: TGTGCCAGCGACATTGCCCCGGGGACCGGAAAACTGTTTTTT. Full variable domain (outside the CDR3, taken from reference TRBV7-9 and TRBJ1-4): DTGVSQNPRHKITKRGQNVTFRCDPISEHNRLYWYRQTLGQGPEFLTYFQNEAQLEKSRLLSDRFSAERPKGSFSTLEIQRTEQGDSAMYLCASDIAPGTGKLFFGSGTQLSVL.

The chain couples TRBV5-6 to TRBJ2-5; perhaps TRBD1 as D (8 bases). This CDR3 is built from 15 residues. Germline V gene data show CDR1 as SGHDT and CDR2 as YYEEEE. The V gene lost 3 bases and the J gene lost 1 base, with 13 bases spanning the gap. The CDR3 loop is CASSSRGTGQETQYF. CDR3 coding DNA: TGTGCCAGCAGCTCGCGGGGGACAGGCCAAGAGACCCAGTACTTC.

The chain couples TRBV4-3 to TRBJ1-2; the D gene is possibly TRBD1 (6 bases). Trimming left V 0 bases short and J 3 bases short, with 20 bases between. Germline V gene data show CDR1 as LGHNA and CDR2 as YSLEER. The CDR3 has 18 amino acids. The DNA for the CDR3 is TGCGCCAGCAGCCAAGAAATAGGGGGGGCGGAGACTCACTATGGCTACACCTTC. This codes for CASSQEIGGAETHYGYTF.

This clone was seen just once. The rearrangement joins TRBV5-1 to TRBJ1-1; weak D call: TRBD1 (6 bases). Germline assignment: CDR1 SGHRS and CDR2 YFSETQ. The CDR3 is 14 residues long. The germline V and J ends were trimmed by 3 bases and 6 bases, with 15 bases remaining between them. CDR3 in amino acids: CASSSQGWLPEAFF. The CDR3 DNA sequence: TGCGCCAGCAGCTCACAGGGCTGGCTCCCTGAAGCTTTCTTT.

For the CDR3, the DNA is TGTGCCAGTAGTATTAGTGGACGGCGATTGGCCTACGAGCAGTACTTC. Translation gives CASSISGRRLAYEQYF. This chain connects TRBV19 to TRBJ2-7, with D unclear. Germline CDR1 and CDR2: LNHDA and SQIVND (reference sequence). This CDR3 has 16 amino acids. Trimming took 3 bases from V and 2 from J, leaving 17 bases between them.

The chain couples TRBV11-2 to TRBJ2-3, with 7 positions matching TRBD2. The germline gives CDR1 SGHAT, CDR2 FQNNGV. Trimming removed 5 bases from V and 6 bases from J; junction bases left unmatched: 14. The CDR3 is 16 residues long. CDR3 coding DNA: TGTGCCAGCAGCCCGAGAGGGTTCGCGGGAGCTGATACGCAGTATTTT. This codes for CASSPRGFAGADTQYF.

The chain recombines TRBV7-2 with TRBJ1-5, with 9 bases fitting TRBD1. With V trimmed by 1 base and J by 6 bases, 4 bases remained unmatched. The CDR3 sequence is 15 residues long. Per germline, CDR1 SGHTA and CDR2 FQGNSA. The DNA of the CDR3 is TGTGCCAGCAGCTTAGAAACAGGGGGCGGTCAGCCCCAGCATTTT. Protein product: CASSLETGGGQPQHF.

For this clone: Other DNA variants within this sample encode the same CDR3. This chain uses TRBV6-5 with TRBJ1-5; D unclear. This CDR3 spans 12 amino acids. V shed 6 bases and J shed 1 base, with 4 bases lying between them. Germline V gene sequence: CDR1 MNHEY, CDR2 SVGAGI. The CDR3 reads CASRGSNQPQHF. CDR3 sequence (DNA): TGTGCCAGCAGGGGAAGCAATCAGCCCCAGCATTTT.

The J gene is TRBJ2-1, the V gene TRBV7-2; 14 bases fit TRBD2. In germline, CDR1 is SGHTA, CDR2 FQGNSA. V dropped 4 bases and J dropped 4; count of bases not matched to a gene: 3. This CDR3 contains 16 residues. CDR3 residues: CASSSWTSGGYNEQFF. CDR3 in DNA: TGTGCCAGCAGCTCCTGGACTAGCGGGGGGTACAATGAGCAGTTCTTC.

J is TRBJ2-5 and V is TRBV7-2; perhaps TRBD1 as D (5 bases). The CDR3 length is 18 residues. Trimming removed 2 bases at V and 5 bases at J, with 24 bases between. The germline V gene has CDR1 SGHTA and CDR2 FQGNSA. The CDR3 loop reads CASSLTPTLKGLGETQYF. Here the CDR3 DNA reads TGTGCCAGCAGCTTAACCCCCACCCTAAAGGGGTTGGGGGAGACCCAGTACTTC. The entire variable domain, with the rest obtained from reference TRBV7-2 and TRBJ2-5, is as follows: GAGVSQSPSNKVTEKGKDVELRCDPISGHTALYWYRQSLGQGLEFLIYFQGNSAPDKSGLPSDRFSAERTGGSVSTLTIQRTQQEDSAVYLCASSLTPTLKGLGETQYFGPGTRLLVL.

The chain uses TRBV6-6 and TRBJ2-3, with 10 positions matching TRBD1. Germline CDR1 reads MNHNY; CDR2 reads SVGAGI (reference sequence). V lost 4 bases, J lost 3 bases, and 4 bases stayed unmatched. The CDR3 has 15 residues. The CDR3 DNA follows: TGTGCCAGCAGTTCGGGACAGGGGACGACAGATACGCAGTATTTT. Translation gives CASSSGQGTTDTQYF.

V gene TRBV27 combines with J gene TRBJ2-2; weak D call: TRBD1 (5 bases). CDR1 MNHEY and CDR2 SMNVEV come from the germline V gene (reference sequence). The CDR3 spans 16 residues. V was pared by 5 bases and J by 6 bases, with 19 bases between. The CDR3 bases are TGTGCCAGCAGTCCCAGACAGCCTCGATTATCCGGGGAGCTGTTTTTT. It translates to CASSPRQPRLSGELFF.

The V and J genes are TRBV19 and TRBJ2-7, with D tentatively TRBD2 (6 bases). Germline V gives CDR1 LNHDA, CDR2 SQIVND (reference sequence). V was clipped by 0 bases and J by 6 bases, with 12 bases between them. The CDR3 is made up of 14 amino acids. In nucleotides, the CDR3 is TGTGCCAGTAGTATAGATCGGGGGAACGGCGAGCAGTACTTC. Translation: CASSIDRGNGEQYF.

This clone came up once. V is TRBV6-6 and J is TRBJ2-1, with D unclear. This CDR3 contains 15 residues. Per germline, CDR1 MNHNY and CDR2 SVGAGI (reference sequence). Trimming shortened V by 6 bases and J by 5 bases, and 17 bases separated the two germline ends. CDR3 region: CASRTLQTSNNEQFF. CDR3 nucleotide sequence: TGTGCCAGCAGGACCCTTCAAACGAGCAACAATGAGCAGTTCTTC.

This chain uses TRBV7-3 with TRBJ2-7; TRBD2 might be the D (6 bases). The CDR3 covers 14 residues. CDR1 and CDR2 (germline): SGHTA, FQGTGA. V was clipped by 3 bases and J by 7 bases, with 16 bases between them. The chain's CDR3 is CASSLEGRGREQYF. The CDR3 DNA sequence: TGTGCCAGCAGCTTGGAGGGACGTGGGCGGGAGCAGTACTTC.

The gene calls are TRBV11-2 and TRBJ2-5; weak D call: TRBD2 (7 bases). Germline V lookup: CDR1 SGHAT, CDR2 FQNNGV. The germline V and J ends were trimmed by 1 base and 4 bases, with 16 bases remaining between them. The CDR3 sequence is 16 residues long. The CDR3 DNA reads TGTGCCAGCAGCTTAGGTCCGCGGGGGCCCCCAGAGACCCAGTACTTC. Translated: CASSLGPRGPPETQYF.

The chain carries TRBV10-3 and TRBJ2-3; 9 bases fit TRBD1. The CDR3 covers 13 residues. Trimming took 6 bases from V and 2 from J; bases not matched to a gene: 0. CDR1 is ENHRY, CDR2 SYGVKD, per germline. CDR3 protein: CAIRQGATDTQYF. The CDR3 bases are TGTGCCATCAGACAGGGGGCCACAGATACGCAGTATTTT.

This clone has just a few counts. The rearrangement joins TRBV5-1 to TRBJ2-5; D unresolved. This CDR3 comprises 14 residues. Germline V CDR1 and CDR2: SGHRS, YFSETQ. Trimming shortened V by 0 bases and J by 7 bases, and 13 bases separated the two germline ends. This chain's CDR3 is CASSLGTYGGTQYF. The CDR3, as DNA: TGCGCCAGCAGCTTGGGGACCTATGGTGGGACCCAGTACTTC.

The gene calls are TRBV4-3 and TRBJ2-1; possible D gene TRBD1, 6 bases. This CDR3 is built from 15 residues. V lost 1 base, J lost 9 bases, and 16 bases lay in between. The germline V gene has CDR1 LGHNA and CDR2 YSLEER. In DNA form, the CDR3 reads TGCGCCAGCAGCCAAGCACCAGGGGCGTTCGGTGAGCAGTTCTTC. Translating gives CASSQAPGAFGEQFF.